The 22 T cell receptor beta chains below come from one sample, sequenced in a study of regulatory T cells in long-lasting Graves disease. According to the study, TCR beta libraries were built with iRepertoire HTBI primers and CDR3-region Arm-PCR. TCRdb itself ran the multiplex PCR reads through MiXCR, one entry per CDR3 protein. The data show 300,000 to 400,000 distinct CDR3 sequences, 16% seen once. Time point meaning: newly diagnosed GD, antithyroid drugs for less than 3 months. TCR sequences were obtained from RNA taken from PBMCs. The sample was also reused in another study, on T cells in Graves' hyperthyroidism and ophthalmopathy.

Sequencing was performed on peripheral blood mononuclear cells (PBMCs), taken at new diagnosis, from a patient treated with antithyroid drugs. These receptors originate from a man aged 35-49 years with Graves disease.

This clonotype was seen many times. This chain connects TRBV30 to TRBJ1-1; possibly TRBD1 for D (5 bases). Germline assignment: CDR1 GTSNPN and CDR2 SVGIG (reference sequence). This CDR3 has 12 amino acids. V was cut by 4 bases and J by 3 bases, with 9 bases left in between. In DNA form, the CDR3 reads TGTGCCTGGATAGGGGATCACACTGAAGCTTTCTTT. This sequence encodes CAWIGDHTEAFF.

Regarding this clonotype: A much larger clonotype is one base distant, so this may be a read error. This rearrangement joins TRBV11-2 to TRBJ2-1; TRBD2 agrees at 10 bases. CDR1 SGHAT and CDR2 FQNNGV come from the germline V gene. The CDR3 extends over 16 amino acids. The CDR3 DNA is TGTGCCAGCAGCTTAAGACCAGCGGGGGGGTGGAATGAACAGTTCTTC. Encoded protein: CASSLRPAGGWNEQFF.

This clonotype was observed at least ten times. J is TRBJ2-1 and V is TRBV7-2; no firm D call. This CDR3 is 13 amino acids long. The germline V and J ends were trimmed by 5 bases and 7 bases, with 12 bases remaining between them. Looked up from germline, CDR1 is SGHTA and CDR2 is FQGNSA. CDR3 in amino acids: CASSPAQTNEQFF. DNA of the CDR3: TGTGCCAGCAGCCCGGCCCAGACGAATGAGCAGTTCTTC.

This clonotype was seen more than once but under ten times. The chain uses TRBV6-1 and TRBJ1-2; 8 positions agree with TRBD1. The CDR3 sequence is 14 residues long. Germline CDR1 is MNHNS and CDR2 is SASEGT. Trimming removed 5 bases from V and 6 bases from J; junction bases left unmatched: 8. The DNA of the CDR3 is TGTGCCAGCAGTCCCAGACAGGGGTGGGATGGCTACACCTTC. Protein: CASSPRQGWDGYTF.

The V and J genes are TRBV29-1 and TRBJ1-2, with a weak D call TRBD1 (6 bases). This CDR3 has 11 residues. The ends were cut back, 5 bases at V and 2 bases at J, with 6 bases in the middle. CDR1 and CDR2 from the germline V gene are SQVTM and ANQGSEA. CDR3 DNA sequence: TGCAGCGTTCAGGGGAACTATGGCTACACCTTC. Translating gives CSVQGNYGYTF.

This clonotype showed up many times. CDR3 DNA: TGTGCCAGCAGACCGGGACTAGCGGGGGGGACCACGAACACCGGGGAGCTGTTTTTT. It codes for CASRPGLAGGTTNTGELFF. The chain combines TRBV7-9 with TRBJ2-2, with 16 bases identical to TRBD2. Germline CDR1 and CDR2: SEHNR and FQNEAQ (reference sequence). There are 19 residues in the CDR3. Losses at the gene ends were 6 bases for V and 0 bases for J; bases not matched to a gene: 7.

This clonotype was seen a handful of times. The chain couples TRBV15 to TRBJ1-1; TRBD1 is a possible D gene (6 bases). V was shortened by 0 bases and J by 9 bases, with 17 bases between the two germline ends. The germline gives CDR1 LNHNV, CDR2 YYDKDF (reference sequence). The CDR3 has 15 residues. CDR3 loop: CATSRDRTGTDKAFF. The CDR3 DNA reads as TGTGCCACCAGCAGAGATCGTACAGGGACTGATAAAGCTTTCTTT.

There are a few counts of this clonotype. The CDR3 DNA sequence: TGTGCCAGCTCACCAAGGGATACCTACGAGCAGTACTTC. Translated, it gives CASSPRDTYEQYF. This chain joins TRBV18 and TRBJ2-7, with unresolved D. V was cut by 2 bases and J by 2 bases, with 7 bases left in between. Germline loops: CDR1 KGHSH, CDR2 LQKENI. The CDR3 is made up of 13 amino acids.

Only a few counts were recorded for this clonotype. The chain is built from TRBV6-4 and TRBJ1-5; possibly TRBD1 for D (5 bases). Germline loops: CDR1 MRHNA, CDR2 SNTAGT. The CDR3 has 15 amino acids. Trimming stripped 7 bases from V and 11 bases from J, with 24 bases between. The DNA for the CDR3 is TGTGCCAGCATAGTCGGACACCCGCCCTTTGGGGCCCAGCATTTT. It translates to CASIVGHPPFGAQHF.

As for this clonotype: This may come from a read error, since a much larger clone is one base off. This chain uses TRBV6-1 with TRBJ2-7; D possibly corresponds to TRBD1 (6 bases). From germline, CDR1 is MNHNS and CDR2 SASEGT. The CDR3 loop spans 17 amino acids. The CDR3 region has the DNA TGTGTCAGCAGACCCCGTCCGGGGACAAGCAAGTCCTACGAGCAGTACTTC. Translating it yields CVSRPRPGTSKSYEQYF.

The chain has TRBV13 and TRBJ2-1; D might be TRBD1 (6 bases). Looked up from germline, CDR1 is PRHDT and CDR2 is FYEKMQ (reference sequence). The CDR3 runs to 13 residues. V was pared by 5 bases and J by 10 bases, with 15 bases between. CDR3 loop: CASSRRGSYEQFF. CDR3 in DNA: TGTGCCAGCAGCCGCAGGGGCTCCTACGAGCAGTTCTTC.

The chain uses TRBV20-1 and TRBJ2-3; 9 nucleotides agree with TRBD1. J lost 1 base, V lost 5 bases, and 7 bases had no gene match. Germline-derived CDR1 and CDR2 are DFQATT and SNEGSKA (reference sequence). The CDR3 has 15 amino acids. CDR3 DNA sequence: TGCAGTGCTCGCGGACAGGGGTCGGGCACAGATACGCAGTATTTT. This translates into CSARGQGSGTDTQYF.

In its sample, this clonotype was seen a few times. The CDR3 coding sequence is TGTGCCAGCAGTTACTCCACCAGGACAGATACGCAGTATTTT. Translated: CASSYSTRTDTQYF. The V call is TRBV6-2 or TRBV6-3, the J call TRBJ2-3; no firm D call. Between the trimmed V and J ends, which lost 0 bases and 3 bases, there was a span of 7 bases. This CDR3 is 14 amino acids long. In germline, CDR1 is MNHEY, CDR2 SVGEGT.

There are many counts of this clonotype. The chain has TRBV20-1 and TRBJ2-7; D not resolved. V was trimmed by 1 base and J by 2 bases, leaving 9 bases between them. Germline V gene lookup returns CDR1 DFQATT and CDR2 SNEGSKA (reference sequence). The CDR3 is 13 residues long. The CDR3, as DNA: TGCAGTGCTAGAGCCTGGGCCGCCTACGAGCAGTACTTC. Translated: CSARAWAAYEQYF.

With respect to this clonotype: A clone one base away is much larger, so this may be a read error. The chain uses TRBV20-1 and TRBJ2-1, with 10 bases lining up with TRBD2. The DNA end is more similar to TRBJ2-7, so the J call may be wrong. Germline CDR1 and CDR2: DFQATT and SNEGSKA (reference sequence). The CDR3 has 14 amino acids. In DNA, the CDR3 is TGCAGTGCTAGCGGCACTAGCGGGGACAATGAGCAGTACTTC. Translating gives CSASGTSGDNEQYF.

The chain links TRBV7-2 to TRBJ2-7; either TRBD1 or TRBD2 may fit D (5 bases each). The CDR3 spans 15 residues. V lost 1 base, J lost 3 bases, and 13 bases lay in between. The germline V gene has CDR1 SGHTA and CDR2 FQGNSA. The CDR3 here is CASSLVGAGSYEQYF. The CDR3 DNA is TGTGCCAGCAGCTTAGTTGGTGCAGGGAGCTACGAGCAGTACTTC.

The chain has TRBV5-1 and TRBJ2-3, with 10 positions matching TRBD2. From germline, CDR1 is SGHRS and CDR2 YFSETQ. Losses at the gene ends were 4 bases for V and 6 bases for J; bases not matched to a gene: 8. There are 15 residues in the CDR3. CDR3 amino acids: CASSRPLAGVDTQYF. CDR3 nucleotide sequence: TGCGCCAGCAGCCGCCCTCTAGCGGGGGTGGATACGCAGTATTTT.

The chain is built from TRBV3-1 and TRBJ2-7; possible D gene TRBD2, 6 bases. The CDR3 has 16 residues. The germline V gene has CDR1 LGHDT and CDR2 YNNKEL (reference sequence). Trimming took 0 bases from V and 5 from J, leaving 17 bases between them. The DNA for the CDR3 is TGTGCCAGCAGCCAAGATCGAGGTACAGGCGGGAACGAGCAGTACTTC. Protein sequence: CASSQDRGTGGNEQYF.

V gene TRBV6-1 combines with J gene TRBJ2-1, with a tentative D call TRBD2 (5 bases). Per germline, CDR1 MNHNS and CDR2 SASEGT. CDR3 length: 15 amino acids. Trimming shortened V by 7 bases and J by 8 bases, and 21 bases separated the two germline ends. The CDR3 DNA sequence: TGTGCCAGCAATGCCCCCGACCCCGCCGGGGATGAGCAGTTCTTC. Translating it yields CASNAPDPAGDEQFF.

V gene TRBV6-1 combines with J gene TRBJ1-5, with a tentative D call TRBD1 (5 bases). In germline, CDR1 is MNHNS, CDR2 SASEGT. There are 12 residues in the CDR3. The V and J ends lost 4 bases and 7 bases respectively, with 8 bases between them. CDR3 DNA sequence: TGTGCCAGCAGTGGCAGGGTCCAGCCCCAGCATTTT. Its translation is CASSGRVQPQHF.

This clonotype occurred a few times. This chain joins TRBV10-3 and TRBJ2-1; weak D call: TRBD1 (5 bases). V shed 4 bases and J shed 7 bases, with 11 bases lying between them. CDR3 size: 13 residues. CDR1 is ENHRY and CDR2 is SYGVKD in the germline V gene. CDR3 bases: TGTGCCATCAGTGGCTTATCAGGGAATGAGCAGTTCTTC. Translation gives CAISGLSGNEQFF.

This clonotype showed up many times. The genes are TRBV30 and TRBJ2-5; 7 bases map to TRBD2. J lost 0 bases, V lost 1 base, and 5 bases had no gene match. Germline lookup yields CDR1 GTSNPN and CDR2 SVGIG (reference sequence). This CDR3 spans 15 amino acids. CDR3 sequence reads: CAWSGGGKYQETQYF. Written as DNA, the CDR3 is TGTGCCTGGAGTGGGGGGGGGAAGTACCAAGAGACCCAGTACTTC.